This T cell receptor (beta chain) was recorded in a study of breast tumors, draining lymph nodes, adjacent tissues. Whole-study results and caveats: Luminal-like breast cancer showed significantly greater tumor-nontumor repertoire similarity than basal-like breast cancer did. Findings are consistent with lymph node origin and intratumoral expansion of most tumor T cells. Compared with lymph nodes, tumors were less diverse; compared with nontumor tissue, more.

TCRdb passed the multiplex PCR reads through MiXCR, listing each CDR3 protein once. The sample contains around 290,000 distinct CDR3 sequences, around 30% of which appear only once. Samples came from axillary lymph nodes draining the breast cancer. This clonotype was seen at least ten times. The antigen is undetermined. The TCR comes from a female donor with breast cancer. Some clones in this sample may be carry-over from other donors' samples. The specimen sequenced was axillary lymph node tissue.

The CDR3 is CATSRGRAGGRHEQYF. The CDR3, as DNA: TGTGCCACCAGCAGAGGGCGAGCGGGAGGCCGCCACGAGCAGTACTTC. The chain uses TRBV15 and TRBJ2-7, with 9 bases identical to TRBD2. CDR1 and CDR2 from the germline V gene are LNHNV and YYDKDF (reference sequence). CDR3 length: 16 amino acids. Losses at the gene ends were 1 base for V and 5 bases for J; bases not matched to a gene: 9.